These 26 T cell receptor beta chains originate from one sample sequenced in a study of identical twins (dated by TCRdb to between 2015 and 2016). Library construction relied on 5' RACE. The sample was run on an Illumina HiSeq 2000. In-frame beta chains were kept once TCRdb had trimmed the public reads at Q25 with fastp and called clones with MiXCR. Rows matching on CDR3 protein sequence are summarized as one entry with the most common DNA and genes. The sample table contains about 450,000 distinct CDR3 sequences; only one count was recorded for approximately 18% of them. In total, the top ten clones hold roughly 12% of the sample. The material sequenced was naive T cells sorted from blood. Sample cell subset or site, as interpreted from the label and publication: cells isolated with a human naive T-cell isolation kit. The origin of the receptors is a man in his fifties in good health.

This clonotype has just one count. The chain uses TRBV7-2 and TRBJ2-5; D tentatively reads TRBD1 or TRBD2 (6 bases each). Germline CDR1 and CDR2: SGHTA and FQGNSA. This CDR3 region has 15 residues. V was pared by 5 bases and J by 2 bases, with 15 bases between. CDR3 amino acids: CASSIQGGRQETQYF. In nucleotides, the CDR3 is TGTGCCAGCAGCATCCAAGGGGGGAGACAAGAGACCCAGTACTTC. Complete variable domain (other parts from reference TRBV7-2 and TRBJ2-5): GAGVSQSPSNKVTEKGKDVELRCDPISGHTALYWYRQSLGQGLEFLIYFQGNSAPDKSGLPSDRFSAERTGGSVSTLTIQRTQQEDSAVYLCASSIQGGRQETQYFGPGTRLLVL.

This clonotype was observed once. This chain connects TRBV2 to TRBJ2-4; D uncertain. Per germline, CDR1 SNHLY and CDR2 FYNNEI. V gave up 7 bases and J gave up 0 bases, with 13 bases separating them. The CDR3 has 15 residues. The CDR3 spells CASKKEPLAKNIQYF. Here the CDR3 DNA reads TGTGCCAGCAAGAAAGAACCCTTAGCCAAAAACATTCAGTACTTC.

The table lists this clonotype with many counts. The CDR3, as DNA: TGCAGCGTTAGTACCGGGTCGGAGGCAGATACGCAGTATTTT. This encodes CSVSTGSEADTQYF. The V gene is TRBV29-1, the J gene TRBJ2-3; a weak D match, TRBD2 (5 bases). V dropped 5 bases and J dropped 4 bases, with 16 bases sitting between them. CDR1 SQVTM and CDR2 ANQGSEA come from the germline V gene. This CDR3 has 14 residues.

The chain recombines TRBV6-1 with TRBJ2-2; a possible D gene is TRBD1 (6 bases). The CDR3 runs 13 residues. Germline lookup yields CDR1 MNHNS and CDR2 SASEGT. V lost 6 bases, J lost 6 bases, and 11 bases lay in between. The CDR3 region is CASRAPGAGELFF. For the CDR3, the DNA is TGTGCCAGCAGAGCACCAGGGGCCGGGGAGCTGTTTTTT.

The sample holds a few counts of this clonotype. The chain has TRBV4-1 and TRBJ2-3; 8 bases agree with TRBD2. This CDR3 is 15 amino acids long. The V gene end was trimmed by 4 bases and the J gene end by 3 bases; junction bases not matched to a gene: 6. The V gene's germline CDR1 is MGHRA and CDR2 YSYEKL. The CDR3 nucleotides read TGCGCCAGCAGCCCTATAGCGGGAATGACAGATACGCAGTATTTT. It is translated as CASSPIAGMTDTQYF.

This clonotype was counted ten times or more. The chain uses TRBV12-3 or TRBV12-4 and TRBJ2-7; D remains ambiguous. The length of the CDR3 is 12 residues. V shed 5 bases and J shed 2 bases, with 7 bases lying between them. Here the CDR3 reads CASSPRTYEQYF. The CDR3 DNA follows: TGTGCCAGCAGTCCCCGTACCTACGAGCAGTACTTC.

This clonotype was counted many times. The chain employs TRBV7-2 and TRBJ2-7, with 7 bases that match TRBD1. V was clipped by 2 bases and J by 4 bases; unmatched bases: 5. The CDR3 loop spans 14 amino acids. Germline lookup yields CDR1 SGHTA and CDR2 FQGNSA. The CDR3 nucleotides are TGTGCCAGCAGCTTATACGACAGGGAGTACGAGCAGTACTTC. This codes for CASSLYDREYEQYF. Drawing the rest from reference TRBV7-2 and TRBJ2-7, the complete variable domain is GAGVSQSPSNKVTEKGKDVELRCDPISGHTALYWYRQSLGQGLEFLIYFQGNSAPDKSGLPSDRFSAERTGGSVSTLTIQRTQQEDSAVYLCASSLYDREYEQYFGPGTRLTVT.

Many counts were recorded for this clonotype. This sequence joins TRBV6-5 and TRBJ1-6; D is uncertain. Germline CDR1 reads MNHEY; CDR2 reads SVGAGI. The CDR3 runs 16 residues. V was clipped by 4 bases and J by 0 bases, with 10 bases between them. CDR3 sequence: CASSSTRNSYNSPLHF. The CDR3 bases are TGTGCCAGCAGTTCCACAAGGAACTCCTATAATTCACCCCTCCACTTT.

This clonotype was seen at least ten times. The chain employs TRBV5-8 and TRBJ1-3; no reliable D call. The CDR3 covers 13 residues. Trimming took off 1 base at V and 1 base at J, with 3 bases between the two ends. The germline V gene has CDR1 SGHTS and CDR2 YDEGEE. The CDR3 DNA reads TGTGCCAGCAGCTTGAAGTCTGGAAACACCATATATTTT. The encoded protein is CASSLKSGNTIYF.

This rearrangement joins TRBV6-2 or TRBV6-3 to TRBJ2-7, with D possibly TRBD1 on 5 matching bases. This CDR3 spans 14 amino acids. Germline V lookup: CDR1 MNHEY, CDR2 SVGEGT. Between the trimmed V and J ends, which lost 4 bases and 2 bases, there was a span of 12 bases. CDR3 region: CASSLQGAPYEQYF. CDR3 in DNA: TGTGCCAGCAGTTTACAAGGGGCCCCCTACGAGCAGTACTTC.

The chain links TRBV20-1 to TRBJ2-7; TRBD2 aligns across 9 bases. J gave up 6 bases and V 3 bases, and 6 bases lay outside the gene matches. There are 13 residues in the CDR3. Germline CDR1 DFQATT, CDR2 SNEGSKA (reference sequence). The CDR3 loop reads CSASLAGVREQYF. Written as DNA, the CDR3 is TGCAGTGCTAGTTTAGCGGGAGTACGCGAGCAGTACTTC.

In its sample, this clonotype was seen a few times. The chain recombines TRBV20-1 with TRBJ2-3; 14 nucleotides agree with TRBD2. CDR1 is DFQATT and CDR2 is SNEGSKA in the germline V gene (reference sequence). The CDR3 covers 16 residues. Trimming cost V 6 bases and J 2 bases; bases outside gene matches: 7. The DNA of the CDR3 is TGCAGTGCCGAGGGACTAGCGGGAGTTAACACAGATACGCAGTATTTT. Its protein product is CSAEGLAGVNTDTQYF.

This clonotype occurred many times. V gene TRBV6-1 combines with J gene TRBJ2-3; weak D call: TRBD2 (6 bases). There are 15 residues in the CDR3. Trimming pared 7 bases from V and 0 bases from J, leaving 14 bases between. Germline V CDR1 and CDR2: MNHNS, SASEGT. As DNA, the CDR3 is TGTGCCAGCATGGTCCAGGCGGGGAGCACAGATACGCAGTATTTT. As protein: CASMVQAGSTDTQYF.

The table lists this clonotype with a few counts. The chain has TRBV29-1 and TRBJ1-2, with unresolved D. V dropped 4 bases and J dropped 2 bases, with 5 bases sitting between them. The CDR3 loop spans 11 amino acids. Germline CDR1 and CDR2: SQVTM and ANQGSEA. DNA for the CDR3: TGCAGCGTTGTTGACAACTATGGCTACACCTTC. This translates into CSVVDNYGYTF.

This clonotype showed up just a few times. V usage is TRBV6-5 and J usage is TRBJ1-2; the D is unclear. Germline V CDR1 and CDR2: MNHEY, SVGAGI. V lost 0 bases, J lost 0 bases, and 8 bases lay in between. The CDR3 covers 15 residues. This chain's CDR3 is CASSYSGGPNYGYTF. CDR3 DNA sequence: TGTGCCAGCAGTTACTCAGGTGGTCCTAACTATGGCTACACCTTC.

This clonotype occurred a few times. The V gene is TRBV3-1, the J gene TRBJ2-1; D is undetermined. V dropped 3 bases and J dropped 3 bases, with 12 bases sitting between them. The germline gives CDR1 LGHDT, CDR2 YNNKEL (reference sequence). This CDR3 region has 15 residues. In nucleotides, the CDR3 is TGTGCCAGCAGCCAGGAACACTCAGTCTACAATGAGCAGTTCTTC. It codes for CASSQEHSVYNEQFF.

This clonotype was found many times. This chain links TRBV4-3 with TRBJ1-4, with no clear D. The V gene lost 0 bases and the J gene lost 10 bases, with 12 bases spanning the gap. Germline-derived CDR1 and CDR2 are LGHNA and YSLEER. The CDR3 length is 14 residues. CDR3 amino acids: CASSQDRPARKLFF. DNA of the CDR3: TGCGCCAGCAGCCAAGATAGACCCGCGCGAAAACTGTTTTTT.

This clonotype was detected ten times or more. The rearrangement links TRBV4-3 to TRBJ1-2, with D unclear. The V and J ends lost 3 bases and 4 bases respectively, with 12 bases between them. The CDR3 is 14 amino acids. From germline, CDR1 is LGHNA and CDR2 YSLEER. The DNA of the CDR3 is TGCGCCAGCAGCCAGAACGACGGCATCTATGGCTACACCTTC. It is translated as CASSQNDGIYGYTF.

The table lists this clonotype with many counts. The chain links TRBV18 to TRBJ2-7; a possible D gene is TRBD2 (5 bases). Germline V lookup: CDR1 KGHSH, CDR2 LQKENI. The CDR3 totals 13 residues. V was clipped by 1 base and J by 5 bases, with 9 bases between them. The CDR3: CASSPQDGNEQYF. In DNA form, the CDR3 reads TGTGCCAGCTCACCACAGGACGGGAACGAGCAGTACTTC.

This clonotype was detected many times. The chain uses TRBV29-1 and TRBJ2-1; 8 nucleotides match TRBD1. V gave up 6 bases and J gave up 3 bases; unmatched junction bases: 7. This CDR3 region has 14 residues. Germline CDR1 is SQVTM and CDR2 is ANQGSEA. CDR3 nucleotide sequence: TGCAGCGTGGGGGACAGGCTTCGCTACAATGAGCAGTTCTTC. Its translation is CSVGDRLRYNEQFF.

This clonotype was seen at least ten times. The V and J genes are TRBV7-2 and TRBJ2-1, with 7 positions matching TRBD2. Trimming took 4 bases from V and 8 from J; bases not matched to a gene: 17. There are 17 residues in the CDR3. Germline V gene data show CDR1 as SGHTA and CDR2 as FQGNSA. The CDR3 is CASSWRWDYTRMDEQFF. Here the CDR3 DNA reads TGTGCCAGCAGCTGGAGGTGGGACTACACGAGGATGGATGAGCAGTTCTTC.

With respect to this clonotype: Possible read error: a much larger clone is one base away. The chain recombines TRBV7-9 with TRBJ2-3; D might be TRBD2 (6 bases). The length of the CDR3 is 12 residues. The V end was cut by 8 bases, the J end by 4 bases, with 10 bases between. CDR1 and CDR2 from the germline V gene are SEHNR and FQNEAQ (reference sequence). Written as DNA, the CDR3 is TGTGCCAGCGGGGGGTTTGCAGATACGCAGTATTTT. Translating it yields CASGGFADTQYF.

This clonotype was recorded a few times. The chain employs TRBV7-6 and TRBJ1-1; a weak D match, TRBD1 (5 bases). This CDR3 is built from 15 residues. Germline V gene data show CDR1 as SGHVS and CDR2 as FNYEAQ. Trimming shortened V by 5 bases and J by 4 bases, and 17 bases separated the two germline ends. CDR3 in amino acids: CASSAGPGRATEAFF. The CDR3 nucleotides read TGTGCCAGCAGCGCCGGACCGGGACGGGCCACTGAAGCTTTCTTT.

This CDR3 is CASSNSGSTGELFF. The CDR3 nucleotides are TGTGCCAGCAGTAATAGCGGAAGCACCGGGGAGCTGTTTTTT. This chain links TRBV3-1 with TRBJ2-2; D is possibly TRBD2 (6 bases). There are 14 residues in the CDR3. The V end was cut by 6 bases, the J end by 4 bases, with 12 bases between. The germline V gene encodes CDR1 LGHDT and CDR2 YNNKEL (reference sequence).

The V call is TRBV7-2, the J call TRBJ1-4, with a weak D call TRBD1 (5 bases). Trimming removed 5 bases from V and 2 bases from J, with 12 bases in between. The CDR3 extends over 15 amino acids. Germline CDR1 and CDR2: SGHTA and FQGNSA. CDR3 loop: CASSPPTDTNEKLFF. In DNA, the CDR3 is TGTGCCAGCAGCCCGCCGACAGACACTAATGAAAAACTGTTTTTT.

The DNA of the CDR3 is TGCGCCAGCAGCGAACATCCCTGGCGGGGGAGAAGCTCCTACGAGCAGTACTTC. Residues: CASSEHPWRGRSSYEQYF. V is TRBV5-1 and J is TRBJ2-7; 7 bases line up with TRBD2. This CDR3 is 18 amino acids long. Per germline, CDR1 SGHRS and CDR2 YFSETQ. With 4 bases clipped from V and 0 bases from J, the junction kept 16 bases outside the gene matches.